This T cell receptor (beta chain) comes out of a study of shared clonotypes between healthy human individuals. Study information: Used for every donor were three CD4 naive, three CD4 memory, two CD8 naive and one CD8 memory plate.

V shed 0 bases, J shed 2 bases, and the junction held 18 bases outside the gene matches. The germline V gene encodes CDR1 SGHVS and CDR2 FQNEAQ. The CDR3 runs to 22 residues. Genomic DNA from each subset was divided evenly over several immunoSEQ plates. Sequencing was performed with immunoSEQ multiplex PCR; in TCRdb, only in-frame clones are kept and a portion is missing. Of about 1.5 million clones detected, about 98% appear once; the ten largest clones hold around 0.45%. This chain joins TRBV7-8 and TRBJ2-7; TRBD2 aligns across 14 bases. This sequence originates from a man aged 25-45 years in good health. Material for sequencing was naive CD4+ T cells sorted from blood. Subset given: CD45RA+ positively selected. This CDR3 is CASSLASLPGLAGVSPPYEQYF. The CDR3, as DNA: TGTGCCAGCAGCTTAGCTTCGCTACCGGGACTAGCGGGAGTCTCCCCACCCTACGAGCAGTACTTC.